A selection of T cell receptor beta chains follows, all from one sample in a study of cytomegalovirus exposure and HLA in healthy donors. The assay was immunoSEQ multiplex PCR, and TCRdb's table has in-frame clones only and misses some. Among tens of thousands of clones listed, 63% were seen once. Sequencing was carried out using PBMCs. These TCRs come from a woman in her twenties or thirties in good health and CMV-seronegative. CDR3s include the opening cysteine and the closing phenylalanine or tryptophan. The D gene is left open where the match is weak. Only part of the rows carry a size: once, few, many, or a class if the clone is expanded.

. | . | TRBJ1-1 | TRBV19 | TGTGCCAGTAGCTCTACTAGCTGGGGGAACACTGAAGCTTTCTTT | CASSSTSWGNTEAFF
. | TRBD1 | TRBJ1-2 | TRBV29-1 | TGCAGCGTTACAGGGGAGGACTATGGCTACACCTTC | CSVTGEDYGYTF
few | TRBD2 | TRBJ2-2 | TRBV5-1 | TGCGCCAGCAAAGGGACTAGCGGGAGCGAGGACACCGGGGAGCTGTTTTTT | CASKGTSGSEDTGELFF
. | . | TRBJ1-2 | TRBV7-2 | TGTGCCAGCAGCTTAGCAGGCGCCGGAAATAGCTACTATGGCTACACCTTC | CASSLAGAGNSYYGYTF
few | . | TRBJ2-1 | TRBV5-4 | TGTGCCAGCAGCTTGGACCCAGGTCTGCTCTCCAATGAGCAGTTCTTC | CASSLDPGLLSNEQFF
once | . | TRBJ1-3 | TRBV7-8 | TGTGCCAGCAGCTTAACCCAGGGAACTGGAAACACCATATATTTT | CASSLTQGTGNTIYF
. | . | TRBJ1-2 | TRBV6-4 | TGTGCCAGCAGTGACTCGGGGGGGGTCTATGGCTACACCTTC | CASSDSGGVYGYTF
. | TRBD1 | TRBJ2-1 | TRBV5-1 | TGCGCCAGCAGCTTGGATGGCAGGGGGCAGTCCGATGAGCAGTTCTTC | CASSLDGRGQSDEQFF
. | TRBD1 | TRBJ2-7 | TRBV29-1 | TGCAGCGGCCGGGACAGGGGGAACGAGCAGTACTTC | CSGRDRGNEQYF
. | . | TRBJ1-1 | TRBV5-1 | TGCGCCACCCGGAGGGCGCCGGGCACTGAAGCTTTCTTT | CATRRAPGTEAFF
. | TRBD2 | TRBJ2-3 | TRBV5-1 | TGCGCCAGCAGCTTGGACCTAGCGGCTAGCACAGATACGCAGTATTTT | CASSLDLAASTDTQYF
. | TRBD2 | TRBJ2-7 | TRBV6-5 | TGTGCCAGCAGTTACCTAGCGGGGGTACCCTACGAGCAGTACTTC | CASSYLAGVPYEQYF
. | TRBD2 | TRBJ2-3 | TRBV7-2 | TGTGCCAGCAGCCCTACTAGCGCCCATGATACGCAGTATTTT | CASSPTSAHDTQYF
few | TRBD1 | TRBJ1-1 | TRBV4-1 | TGCGCCAGCAGCCAGGCAGACAGGGGAAACACTGAAGCTTTCTTT | CASSQADRGNTEAFF
. | . | TRBJ1-1 | TRBV5-6 | TGTGCCAGCAGCCGGCAGGGGTTCGCTGAAGCTTTCTTT | CASSRQGFAEAFF
. | TRBD2 | TRBJ2-1 | TRBV2 | TGTGCCAGCAGGCTTGGGAGACTAGCGGGAGGCCTTTACAATGAGCAGTTCTTC | CASRLGRLAGGLYNEQFF
once | TRBD1 | TRBJ2-3 | TRBV10-1 | TGCGCCAGCACGACAGGGGGGTACACAGATACGCAGTATTTT | CASTTGGYTDTQYF
. | . | TRBJ1-5 | TRBV6-1 | TGTGCCAGCAGTGCTACAGGGTATCAGCCCCAGCATTTT | CASSATGYQPQHF
. | . | TRBJ1-4 | TRBV6-5 | TGTGCCAGCAGTTACGAGGGCAGGGGTGAAAAACTGTTTTTT | CASSYEGRGEKLFF
few | TRBD2 | TRBJ2-3 | TRBV6-5 | TGTGCCAGCAGCTCACTAGCGGATTCAGATACGCAGTATTTT | CASSSLADSDTQYF
. | TRBD1 | TRBJ2-7 | TRBV25-1 | TGTGCCAGCAGTGTGTCAGGGGGAGCGGCGCGGCAGTACTTC | CASSVSGGAARQYF
. | . | TRBJ1-1 | TRBV6-5 | TGTGCCAGCAGTGCCACATCGATGAACACTGAAGCTTTCTTT | CASSATSMNTEAFF
few | . | TRBJ1-2 | TRBV30 | TGTGCCTGGAACCGACAGAGAACTAACTATGGCTACACCTTC | CAWNRQRTNYGYTF
. | . | TRBJ2-5 | TRBV29-1 | TGCAGCGTTGACGAGGCGGGACCTGAGACCCAGTACTTC | CSVDEAGPETQYF
. | . | TRBJ1-5 | TRBV28 | TGTGCCAGCTGGGGTAGGGAGCAGCCCCAGCATTTT | CASWGREQPQHF
few | . | TRBJ1-4 | TRBV6-5 | TGTGCCAGCAGTTACAATGGGGGGAGGAATGAAAAACTGTTTTTT | CASSYNGGRNEKLFF
. | . | TRBJ2-5 | TRBV10-3 | TGTGCCATCAGCCTACAGGGCGAGACCCAGTACTTC | CAISLQGETQYF
. | . | TRBJ1-1 | TRBV7-9 | TGTGCCAGCAGCTTAGCAGTAGACACTGAAGCTTTCTTT | CASSLAVDTEAFF
. | . | TRBJ2-7 | TRBV10-3 | TGTGCCATCACACCAACAGGCTCCTACGAGCAGTACTTC | CAITPTGSYEQYF
few | . | TRBJ2-2 | TRBV11-1 | TGTGCCAGCAGCTTACTGAACACCGGGGAGCTGTTTTTT | CASSLLNTGELFF
once | TRBD2 | TRBJ2-3 | TRBV6-5 | TGTGCCAGCAGTTTTACTAGCGGTACAGATACGCAGTATTTT | CASSFTSGTDTQYF
. | . | TRBJ1-3 | TRBV11-2 | TGTGCCAGCAGCTTAGATAGGGGAGGAAACACCATATATTTT | CASSLDRGGNTIYF